Each of the 15 T cell receptor beta chains below was sequenced from the same sample in a study of T-cell reconstitution after alpha-beta-depleted transplantation in children. The TCRbeta library incorporated unique molecular identifiers. TCRdb independently ran MiXCR on the PCR reads; one entry per CDR3 protein. The sample shows about 410,000 distinct CDR3 sequences, around 21% of them seen only once. The material was PBMCs from the stem cell graft donor, obtained from the stem cell graft. The source is a human donor who donated a stem cell graft to a child with acute myeloid leukemia.

CDR3 DNA sequence: TGTGCCACCAGCAGGACTAGCGGGTACAATGAGCAGTTCTTC. This gives the protein CATSRTSGYNEQFF. V is TRBV15 and J is TRBJ2-1; 10 nucleotides line up with TRBD2. Trimming removed 3 bases from V and 4 bases from J; junction bases left unmatched: 0. CDR3 length equals 14 residues. Germline lookup yields CDR1 LNHNV and CDR2 YYDKDF (reference sequence). Combining the CDR3 with reference TRBV15 and TRBJ2-1 gives the whole variable domain DAMVIQNPRYQVTQFGKPVTLSCSQTLNHNVMYWYQQKSSQAPKLLFHYYDKDFNNEADTPDNFQSRRPNTSFCFLDIRSPGLGDTAMYLCATSRTSGYNEQFFGPGTRLTVL.

This clonotype was picked up a small number of times. The chain carries TRBV20-1 and TRBJ2-3; D remains ambiguous. In germline, CDR1 is DFQATT, CDR2 SNEGSKA (reference sequence). The CDR3 is 12 residues long. V dropped 3 bases and J dropped 3 bases, with 7 bases sitting between them. The CDR3 sequence is CSASLETDTQYF. The CDR3, as DNA: TGCAGTGCTAGTCTTGAGACAGATACGCAGTATTTT.

This clonotype showed up just a few times. The J gene is TRBJ2-7, the V gene TRBV29-1, with 7 bases that match TRBD2. Trimming took 6 bases from V and 7 from J; bases not matched to a gene: 15. The CDR3 extends over 14 amino acids. Germline assignment: CDR1 SQVTM and CDR2 ANQGSEA. CDR3 in amino acids: CSVLLATSPFEQYF. For the CDR3, the DNA is TGCAGCGTCCTACTAGCGACCTCTCCATTTGAGCAGTACTTC.

Ten or more counts support this clonotype. The chain uses TRBV11-1 and TRBJ1-2; D gene unclear. Germline loops: CDR1 SGHAT, CDR2 FQDESV (reference sequence). V shed 5 bases and J shed 7 bases, with 8 bases lying between them. The CDR3 contains 11 residues. CDR3 coding DNA: TGTGCCAGCAGCGGAAGTGGTGGCTACACCTTC. Translated, it gives CASSGSGGYTF.

This clonotype was counted at least ten times. The genes are TRBV7-9 and TRBJ2-1; the match to TRBD1 covers 8 bases. After removal of 4 bases from V and 3 bases from J, the junction contained 2 bases not matched to a gene. CDR1 is SEHNR and CDR2 is FQNEAQ in the germline V gene (reference sequence). The CDR3 extends over 14 amino acids. In DNA, the CDR3 is TGTGCCAGCAGCTCCGGGACAGGCTACAATGAGCAGTTCTTC. This sequence encodes CASSSGTGYNEQFF.

The rearrangement links TRBV19 to TRBJ1-5; no definite D call. V lost 3 bases to trimming and J lost 6 bases, with 6 bases between them. The length of the CDR3 is 12 residues. Germline lookup yields CDR1 LNHDA and CDR2 SQIVND (reference sequence). CDR3 sequence: CASSIRGQPQHF. Here the CDR3 DNA reads TGTGCCAGTAGTATCCGAGGTCAGCCCCAGCATTTT. The whole variable domain, remainder taken from reference TRBV19 and TRBJ1-5, is DGGITQSPKYLFRKEGQNVTLSCEQNLNHDAMYWYRQDPGQGLRLIYYSQIVNDFQKGDIAEGYSVSREKKESFPLTVTSAQKNPTAFYLCASSIRGQPQHFGDGTRLSIL.

This clonotype occurred once. A clone one base away is much larger, so this may be a read error. This chain joins TRBV20-1 and TRBJ1-1; D might be TRBD1 (5 bases). Germline V lookup: CDR1 DFQATT, CDR2 SNEGSKA (reference sequence). The CDR3 length is 12 residues. Trimming removed 6 bases at V and 10 bases at J, with 18 bases between. CDR3 sequence reads: CSARGRDAGAFF. As DNA, the CDR3 is TGCAGTGCAAGGGGCAGGGATGCGGGAGCTTTCTTT.

A few counts support this clonotype. The CDR3 loop reads CASSLARDRARLGYTF. DNA for the CDR3: TGTGCCAGCAGTTTAGCGCGGGACAGGGCTAGACTGGGCTACACCTTC. This chain uses TRBV12-3 or TRBV12-4 with TRBJ1-2, with 9 bases matching TRBD1. The J segment lost 8 bases and the V segment lost 0 bases, leaving 10 bases of the junction unmatched. The CDR3 is 16 amino acids.

This clonotype was counted between two and nine times. V is TRBV29-1 and J is TRBJ2-4, with 7 bases aligning to TRBD1. After removal of 6 bases from V and 3 bases from J, the junction contained 2 bases not matched to a gene. This CDR3 spans 12 amino acids. CDR1 and CDR2 from the germline V gene are SQVTM and ANQGSEA. The CDR3 region has the DNA TGCAGCGTCGGGACAGTCAAAAACATTCAGTACTTC. Translated, it gives CSVGTVKNIQYF.

The table lists this clonotype with many counts. The chain has TRBV27 and TRBJ2-6; 8 bases match TRBD1. Trimming at V came to 6 bases and at J to 4 bases, leaving 8 bases not matched to a gene. Germline values: CDR1 MNHEY, CDR2 SMNVEV (reference sequence). This CDR3 is built from 16 residues. The CDR3 protein is CASSFRTGSGANVLTF. The DNA of the CDR3 is TGTGCCAGCAGCTTTCGGACAGGGTCAGGGGCCAACGTCCTGACTTTC. Full variable domain (remainder filled in from reference TRBV27 and TRBJ2-6): EAQVTQNPRYLITVTGKKLTVTCSQNMNHEYMSWYRQDPGLGLRQIYYSMNVEVTDKGDVPEGYKVSRKEKRNFPLILESPSPNQTSLYFCASSFRTGSGANVLTFGAGSRLTVL.

The chain links TRBV5-1 to TRBJ1-4; D gene unclear. The CDR3 has 14 amino acids. CDR1 is SGHRS and CDR2 is YFSETQ in the germline V gene. Trimming stripped 7 bases from V and 3 bases from J, with 13 bases between. The DNA for the CDR3 is TGCGCCAGCCAACCTTTGGGTCCTAATGAAAAACTGTTTTTT. This translates into CASQPLGPNEKLFF.

This clonotype was picked up many times. CDR3 DNA sequence: TGTGCCAGCAGTTTAACGGGTCTCTATGGCTACACCTTC. Its translation: CASSLTGLYGYTF. The J gene is TRBJ1-2, the V gene TRBV12-3 or TRBV12-4; D gene unclear. There are 13 residues in the CDR3. Trimming shortened V by 2 bases and J by 4 bases, and 8 bases separated the two germline ends.

This clonotype was seen a few times. The chain recombines TRBV4-1 with TRBJ2-7; the match to TRBD2 covers 7 bases. Germline values: CDR1 MGHRA, CDR2 YSYEKL. This CDR3 has 16 residues. With V trimmed by 2 bases and J by 6 bases, 13 bases remained unmatched. The CDR3 sequence: CASSQRITGGRAEQYF. CDR3 bases: TGCGCCAGCAGCCAAAGGATAACAGGAGGGAGGGCCGAGCAGTACTTC.

The rearrangement joins TRBV7-3 to TRBJ1-1; 8 positions match TRBD1. The CDR3 is 13 residues long. V trimming: 5 bases; J trimming: 6 bases; junction bases outside the gene matches: 5. Germline lookup yields CDR1 SGHTA and CDR2 FQGTGA. DNA for the CDR3: TGTGCCAGCAGCCCGGACAGGGACGCTGAAGCTTTCTTT. Its translation is CASSPDRDAEAFF.

This clonotype appeared a few times. V is TRBV4-2 and J is TRBJ2-6, with 7 bases aligning to TRBD2. This CDR3 contains 16 residues. In germline, CDR1 is LGHNA, CDR2 YNFKEQ. V lost 2 bases and J lost 3; bases outside the gene matches: 4. CDR3 protein: CASSQPAGDGANVLTF. CDR3 nucleotides: TGTGCCAGCAGCCAACCGGCGGGAGATGGGGCCAACGTCCTGACTTTC.